A single sample is the source of the 9 T cell receptor beta chains below, sequenced in a study of cytomegalovirus exposure and HLA in healthy donors. PCR employed 60 Vbeta and 13 Jbeta primers. Repertoires were generated with immunoSEQ multiplex PCR, while TCRdb's copy carries only in-frame clones and drops some. The repertoire consists of 85,000 to 100,000 clones, with more than 60% occurring once and the leading ten covering roughly 8.3%. Sequenced input: PBMCs. All receptors come from a human donor in good health.

This chain uses TRBV5-6 with TRBJ1-2; 9 nucleotides match TRBD1. Germline assignment: CDR1 SGHDT and CDR2 YYEEEE. The CDR3 is 15 amino acids. Unmatched junction bases numbered 7, after V lost 5 bases and J lost 2 bases. This chain's CDR3 is CASSSQGAWNYGYTF. The CDR3 nucleotides are TGTGCCAGCAGTTCACAGGGGGCATGGAACTATGGCTACACCTTC.

This clone has only a few counts. The CDR3 sequence is CASSLRDSTFAEAFF. CDR3 DNA: TGTGCCAGCAGTTTAAGGGACAGTACTTTCGCTGAAGCTTTCTTT. This rearrangement joins TRBV7-9 to TRBJ1-1; TRBD1 agrees at 7 bases. CDR1 SEHNR and CDR2 FQNEAQ come from the germline V gene (reference sequence). The J segment lost 6 bases and the V segment lost 6 bases, leaving 13 bases of the junction unmatched. The CDR3 is made up of 15 amino acids.

For this clone: A read error may produce the germline difference seen at one junction end. The chain has TRBV7-9 and TRBJ2-7, with 8 bases that match TRBD1. The germline CDR1 and CDR2 sequences are SEHNR and FQNEAQ (reference sequence). CDR3 size: 16 residues. This CDR3 reads CSSSLAPGQGSYEQYF. In DNA form, the CDR3 reads TGTTCCAGCAGCTTAGCGCCTGGACAGGGATCCTACGAGCAGTACTTC.

The chain combines TRBV6-6 with TRBJ1-1; TRBD1 aligns across 7 bases. V gave up 5 bases and J gave up 2 bases; unmatched junction bases: 2. Germline-derived CDR1 and CDR2 are MNHNY and SVGAGI (reference sequence). The CDR3 length is 13 residues. Here the CDR3 reads CASSGTANTEAFF. The CDR3 bases are TGTGCCAGCAGTGGGACAGCTAACACTGAAGCTTTCTTT.

The chain links TRBV5-6 to TRBJ2-3; no reliable D call. The germline gives CDR1 SGHDT, CDR2 YYEEEE. The V end lost 2 bases, the J end lost 6 bases, and 13 bases lay between the germline ends. There are 14 residues in the CDR3. As DNA, the CDR3 is TGTGCCAGCAGCTTTCCTGCTAGATGGGATACGCAGTATTTT. Translating gives CASSFPARWDTQYF.

The V and J genes are TRBV7-6 and TRBJ2-5; D is possibly TRBD2 (5 bases). Trimming cost V 5 bases and J 6 bases, with 16 bases left between them. Per the germline V gene, CDR1 is SGHVS and CDR2 is FNYEAQ. The CDR3 length is 14 residues. The CDR3 DNA follows: TGTGCCAGCAGCCCGACACTAGGTCCCAAGACCCAGTACTTC. Translating gives CASSPTLGPKTQYF.

The chain combines TRBV7-6 with TRBJ2-7, with 7 nucleotides matching TRBD1. CDR1 and CDR2 from the germline V gene are SGHVS and FNYEAQ. The junction had 3 bases not matched to a gene; V was cut back by 5 bases and J by 5 bases. The CDR3 covers 12 residues. The CDR3 protein is CASSITGDEQYF. In DNA form, the CDR3 reads TGTGCCAGCAGCATCACAGGGGACGAGCAGTACTTC.

This clone has only a few counts. The chain combines TRBV5-6 with TRBJ1-2; TRBD1 agrees at 10 bases. J was trimmed by 6 bases and V by 0 bases; bases with no gene match: 11. The CDR3 extends over 17 amino acids. Germline lookup yields CDR1 SGHDT and CDR2 YYEEEE. The CDR3 reads CASSLESVDRGTNGYTF. The CDR3 coding sequence is TGTGCCAGCAGCTTGGAGTCGGTGGACAGGGGGACAAATGGCTACACCTTC.

The chain joins TRBV7-9 to TRBJ2-3; 10 bases map to TRBD2. This CDR3 comprises 15 residues. With V trimmed by 11 bases and J by 5 bases, 13 bases remained unmatched. Germline-derived CDR1 and CDR2 are SEHNR and FQNEAQ (reference sequence). CDR3 DNA sequence: TGTGCCGGTGGGAGCGGGAGGGCCTTTGGAGATACGCAGTATTTT. Its translation is CAGGSGRAFGDTQYF.